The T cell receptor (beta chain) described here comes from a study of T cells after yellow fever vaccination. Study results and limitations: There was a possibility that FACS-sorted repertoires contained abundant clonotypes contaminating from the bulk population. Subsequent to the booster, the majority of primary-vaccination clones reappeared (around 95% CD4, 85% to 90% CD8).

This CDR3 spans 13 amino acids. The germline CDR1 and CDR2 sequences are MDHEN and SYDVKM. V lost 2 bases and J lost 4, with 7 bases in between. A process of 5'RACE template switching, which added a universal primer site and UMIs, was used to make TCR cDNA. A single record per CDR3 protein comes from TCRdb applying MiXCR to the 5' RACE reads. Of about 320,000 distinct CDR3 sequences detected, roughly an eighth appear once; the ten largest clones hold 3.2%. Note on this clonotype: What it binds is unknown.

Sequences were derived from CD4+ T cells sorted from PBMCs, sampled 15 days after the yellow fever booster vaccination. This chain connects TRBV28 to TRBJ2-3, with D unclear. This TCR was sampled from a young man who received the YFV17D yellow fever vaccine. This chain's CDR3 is CASSLQTPDTQYF. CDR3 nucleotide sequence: TGTGCCAGCAGTTTACAGACGCCAGATACGCAGTATTTT.